This TCR beta chain derives from a study of CD8+CD57+ T cells in acquired aplastic anemia. At the level of the study: The average for DNA from sorted CD4+ and CD8+ cells was 3 to 4 ug.

Genomic DNA, the template, was used for profiling of the TCR beta VDJ and CDR3. TCRdb re-called the reads through MiXCR, storing one row per CDR3 protein. This sample yields tens of thousands of distinct CDR3 sequences, of which approximately 63% are seen a single time; roughly three fifths belongs to the top ten. The germline CDR1 and CDR2 sequences are ENHRY and SYGVKD. The CDR3 length is 13 residues. Trimming removed 6 bases at V and 8 bases at J, with 13 bases between. Selection for sequencing was limited to patients who had shown CD8+CD57+ cell expansion by flow cytometry. Every patient was diagnosed with severe acquired aplastic anemia.

The chain joins TRBV10-3 to TRBJ1-4, with no clear D. The sample comprised sorted CD4+, CD8+, or CD8+CD57+ T cells (not recorded which) from PBMCs. The sequence derives from a human donor with aplastic anemia. The CDR3 sequence is CAISRNGEEKLFF. The DNA for the CDR3 is TGTGCCATCAGCCGAAACGGGGAGGAAAAACTGTTTTTT.